This T cell receptor beta chain is from a study of blood T cell repertoires in COVID-19. The wider study: PBMCs, B-cell-depleted T cells, or T cells were the source of the cDNA or gDNA that made up the material.

Germline V CDR1 and CDR2: SQVTM, ANQGSEA. CDR3 length: 15 amino acids. J lost 6 bases, V lost 2 bases, and 7 bases had no gene match. Authors' processing steps: By means of reference gene primer amplification, nucleated cell counts were estimated. The protocol was immunoSEQ multiplex PCR, while the TCRdb copy is restricted to in-frame clones and leaves out a portion. Clone size and the V and J calls come from that table; the DNA yielded D and trimming. The repertoire holds some 16,000 clones, with about 88% as singletons. The V gene is TRBV29-1, the J gene TRBJ2-4; 10 bases map to TRBD1. Sequenced input: peripheral blood. The clonotype originates from a man in his 60s with acute or convalescent COVID-19. The CDR3 loop reads CSVEIRTGGPNIQYF. The CDR3 nucleotides read TGCAGCGTTGAAATCAGGACAGGGGGTCCAAACATTCAGTACTTC.